This TCR beta chain emerged from a study of blood T cell repertoires in COVID-19. Study in general: There were acute and convalescent COVID-19 samples, and they came from the United States, Italy and Spain. PBMCs, B-cell-depleted T cells, or T cells were the source of the cDNA or gDNA that made up the material.

Under the authors' procedure: Estimated nucleated cell counts came from reference gene primer amplification. The data were produced by immunoSEQ multiplex PCR, yet TCRdb's version contains in-frame clones alone and is incomplete. Clone size and the V and J calls come from that table; the DNA yielded D and trimming. The sample lists under 70,000 clones, about four fifths occurring once. This CDR3 has 16 amino acids. V was shortened by 3 bases and J by 3 bases, with 12 bases between the two germline ends. Germline V gene lookup returns CDR1 SNHLY and CDR2 FYNNEI. The sample taken for sequencing was peripheral blood. This rearrangement joins TRBV2 to TRBJ2-6; a weak D match, TRBD1 (6 bases). The receptor was derived from a human donor in a cohort sampled during active COVID-19. This CDR3 reads CASSDAGAGGANVLTF. CDR3 in DNA: TGTGCCAGCAGTGATGCAGGGGCAGGTGGGGCCAACGTCCTGACTTTC. The full variable domain, rest sourced from reference TRBV2 and TRBJ2-6, is EPEVTQTPSHQVTQMGQEVILRCVPISNHLYFYWYRQILGQKVEFLVSFYNNEISEKSEIFDDQFSVERPDGSNFTLKIRSTKLEDSAMYFCASSDAGAGGANVLTFGAGSRLTVL.